This record concerns one TCR beta chain sequence. The CDR3 sequence is 14 residues long. Germline values: CDR1 SGHVS, CDR2 FQNEAQ. Trimming took 5 bases from V and 5 from J, leaving 15 bases between them. The sample originates from a study of blood T cell repertoires in COVID-19. Study-wide context: The origin of the acute and convalescent COVID-19 samples was the United States, Italy and Spain.

The repertoire was sequenced with immunoSEQ multiplex PCR; TCRdb's copy has only in-frame clones and lacks some. Here the sample spans hundreds of thousands of clones, approximately 87% being singletons. The specimen sequenced was PBMCs or T cells enriched from blood (not recorded which). This sequence originates from a woman in her forties or fifties who had recovered from COVID-19. The chain couples TRBV7-8 to TRBJ1-1; D is unresolved. The CDR3 bases are TGTGCCAGCAGCCCGGTCGAGGGAGGGACTGAAGCTTTCTTT. The encoded protein is CASSPVEGGTEAFF.